This TCR beta chain is from a study of vaccination and CD4 T cells after COVID-19. Across the whole study: Controls used CEFX viral epitopes (positive), HIV-1 Nef peptides (negative), or no peptide.

Worth noting for this clonotype: Its antigen is as yet unknown.

Sequence data for DNA of cultured CD4+ T cells were generated by the Oncomine TCR Beta short-read assay. TCRdb redid the calling of the PCR reads with MiXCR, one entry per CDR3 protein. The profile shows around 11,000 distinct CDR3 sequences, approximately 80% of them singletons. The CDR3 is made up of 13 amino acids. The V segment lost 5 bases and the J segment 6 bases; nucleotides outside the gene matches: 5. CDR1 and CDR2 (germline): KGHSH, LQKENI. This sample's treatment: approximately nine-day PBMC culture with coronavirus spike peptide pools or control peptides (ViraFEST assay). Via ViraFEST, peptide pools expanded antigen-specific T cells before TCR sequencing.

The sample taken for sequencing was CD4+ T cells from blood, cultured in vitro. This sequence was found in a human donor who had recovered from COVID-19. V is TRBV18 and J is TRBJ1-2, with 8 nucleotides matching TRBD1. As DNA, the CDR3 is TGTGCCAGCTCAAGGACAGGGATTGATGGCTACACCTTC. Translation: CASSRTGIDGYTF.